Listed here are 24 T cell receptor beta chains from one sample, sequenced in a study of T cell responses to AZD1222 COVID-19 vaccine (dated by TCRdb to the early 2020s). In the paper's terms, the time point label means: baseline before first vaccination. To prepare the library, the immunoSEQ multiplex PCR assay was applied. This immuneACCESS table, as held by TCRdb, lists in-frame sequences with V and J called but not all clones. Of the missing ones, under half trace to an unresolved V gene in checked studies; the others have no known cause. This sample is represented by tens of thousands of clones; approximately 91% of them were singletons. Jointly, the top ten make up around a fifth of the sample. The sequenced sample was peripheral blood, obtained on day 0 of AZD1222 vaccination. All receptors come from an adult in good health.

V and J are TRBV28 and TRBJ2-5, with TRBD1 as a possible D gene (5 bases). The CDR3 totals 15 residues. Per germline, CDR1 MDHEN and CDR2 SYDVKM. The ends were cut back, 3 bases at V and 3 bases at J, with 14 bases in the middle. DNA for the CDR3: TGTGCCAGCAGTTTGCGCAGGGTCCAAAAAGAGACCCAGTACTTC. Translating gives CASSLRRVQKETQYF.

This clone has just one count. The V and J genes are TRBV30 and TRBJ1-3; D not resolved. V was pared by 2 bases and J by 0 bases, with 14 bases between. Germline CDR1 is GTSNPN and CDR2 is SVGIG (reference sequence). The CDR3 spans 16 residues. The CDR3 DNA sequence: TGTGCCTGGAGTTTGCGTGGCATTACCTCTGGAAACACCATATATTTT. Its translation is CAWSLRGITSGNTIYF.

The chain has TRBV2 and TRBJ1-6; a weak D match, TRBD1 (5 bases). V lost 6 bases to trimming and J lost 10 bases, with 16 bases between them. Germline CDR1 SNHLY, CDR2 FYNNEI. CDR3 length: 14 amino acids. The CDR3 sequence: CASREPGPLSPLHF. The CDR3 DNA sequence: TGTGCCAGCAGGGAACCGGGACCCTTGTCACCCCTCCACTTT.

The chain employs TRBV21-1 and TRBJ2-7; the table's D call, TRBD1, was not checked against the DNA. TRBV21-1 is deemed a pseudogene. This CDR3 is 18 amino acids long. CDR3 region: CASSKQLNGDRGPYEQYF. As DNA, the CDR3 is TGTGCCAGCAGCAAACAACTAAACGGGGACAGGGGGCCCTACGAGCAGTACTTC.

The V gene is TRBV30, the J gene TRBJ1-5; D possibly corresponds to TRBD1 (5 bases). The CDR3 runs to 13 residues. CDR1 and CDR2 from the germline V gene are GTSNPN and SVGIG (reference sequence). The germline V and J ends were trimmed by 2 bases and 7 bases, with 12 bases remaining between them. The DNA of the CDR3 is TGTGCCTGGAGTTATGGGGGACCGCAGCCCCAGCATTTT. Residues: CAWSYGGPQPQHF.

This clone was seen only once. V usage is TRBV18 and J usage is TRBJ2-2; 9 bases are shared with TRBD1. Germline-derived CDR1 and CDR2 are KGHSH and LQKENI. Unmatched junction bases numbered 8, after V lost 3 bases and J lost 3 bases. The CDR3 loop spans 17 amino acids. The CDR3 loop reads CASSPAGQGRYTGELFF. The CDR3 coding sequence is TGTGCCAGCTCACCTGCGGGACAGGGAAGGTACACCGGGGAGCTGTTTTTT.

J is TRBJ2-7 and V is TRBV19, with 7 bases aligning to TRBD1. The CDR3 consists of 14 residues. Germline values: CDR1 LNHDA, CDR2 SQIVND (reference sequence). Losses at the gene ends were 5 bases for V and 7 bases for J; bases not matched to a gene: 11. CDR3 loop: CASSLQTGRWEQYF. As DNA, the CDR3 is TGTGCCAGTAGTCTCCAGACAGGGCGGTGGGAGCAGTACTTC.

The chain joins TRBV20-1 to TRBJ1-5; D uncertain. The germline CDR1 and CDR2 sequences are DFQATT and SNEGSKA (reference sequence). The CDR3 extends over 10 amino acids. Deletions cut 4 bases from V and 6 bases from J, with 4 bases between. The CDR3 reads CSANAQPQHF. The CDR3 DNA follows: TGCAGTGCTAACGCTCAGCCCCAGCATTTT.

This clone was found once. V is TRBV18 and J is TRBJ1-2; D is uncertain. Germline V gene lookup returns CDR1 KGHSH and CDR2 LQKENI. V was cut by 1 base and J by 6 bases, with 15 bases left in between. The CDR3 consists of 15 residues. The DNA for the CDR3 is TGTGCCAGCTCACCACTCTCGGGCAGCCCCGATGGCTACACCTTC. Translated, it gives CASSPLSGSPDGYTF.

This sequence joins TRBV5-5 and TRBJ2-7, with TRBD1 identical over 7 bases. The CDR3 consists of 15 residues. Germline loops: CDR1 SGHKS, CDR2 YYEKEE (reference sequence). With V trimmed by 0 bases and J by 2 bases, 5 bases remained unmatched. CDR3 amino acids: CASSLGTGGTYEQYF. In nucleotides, the CDR3 is TGTGCCAGCAGCTTGGGGACAGGAGGTACCTACGAGCAGTACTTC.

V gene TRBV7-2 combines with J gene TRBJ2-2; D possibly corresponds to TRBD2 (6 bases). V dropped 6 bases and J dropped 6 bases, with 20 bases sitting between them. CDR1 and CDR2 (germline): SGHTA, FQGNSA. The CDR3 has 16 residues. The CDR3 loop reads CASSKRRGNIAGELFF. For the CDR3, the DNA is TGTGCCAGCAGTAAGAGGAGGGGTAATATCGCCGGGGAGCTGTTTTTT.

V and J are TRBV5-1 and TRBJ2-3; D is uncertain. V dropped 5 bases and J dropped 6 bases, with 16 bases sitting between them. CDR1 SGHRS and CDR2 YFSETQ come from the germline V gene. The CDR3 extends over 14 amino acids. The CDR3 loop is CASSLSLGTDTQYF. CDR3 DNA: TGCGCCAGCAGTCTTAGCTTAGGTACGGATACGCAGTATTTT.

The gene calls are TRBV19 and TRBJ2-6; 8 bases line up with TRBD1. The CDR3 has 19 residues. Germline V lookup: CDR1 LNHDA, CDR2 SQIVND (reference sequence). Trimming cost V 4 bases and J 2 bases; bases outside gene matches: 13. CDR3 protein: CASSKTWTGSVPGANVLTF. The CDR3 DNA follows: TGTGCCAGTAGTAAAACTTGGACAGGGTCAGTTCCTGGGGCCAACGTCCTGACTTTC.

This clone was seen only once. V usage is TRBV9 and J usage is TRBJ1-1; 7 bases are shared with TRBD1. The V gene's germline CDR1 is SGDLS and CDR2 YYNGEE. V lost 0 bases and J lost 1; bases outside the gene matches: 9. CDR3 length: 17 residues. The CDR3 DNA is TGTGCCAGCAGCGTAGCTACGGGGACAGACACGAACACTGAAGCTTTCTTT. It is translated as CASSVATGTDTNTEAFF. Looking up the rest from reference TRBV9 and TRBJ1-1 gives the full variable domain: DSGVTQTPKHLITATGQRVTLRCSPRSGDLSVYWYQQSLDQGLQFLIQYYNGEERAKGNILERFSAQQFPDLHSELNLSSLELGDSALYFCASSVATGTDTNTEAFFGQGTRLTVV.

The chain is built from TRBV5-5 and TRBJ1-6; unclear D gene. This CDR3 is 14 amino acids long. The V end lost 5 bases, the J end lost 0 bases, and 6 bases lay between the germline ends. Germline V lookup: CDR1 SGHKS, CDR2 YYEKEE (reference sequence). This CDR3 is CASRDGSYNSPLHF. CDR3 in DNA: TGTGCCAGCAGGGATGGCTCCTATAATTCACCCCTCCACTTT. The complete variable domain, with remaining parts taken from reference TRBV5-5 and TRBJ1-6, reads DAGVTQSPTHLIKTRGQQVTLRCSPISGHKSVSWYQQVLGQGPQFIFQYYEKEERGRGNFPDRFSARQFPNYSSELNVNALLLGDSALYLCASRDGSYNSPLHFGNGTRLTVT.

The chain links TRBV6-2 or TRBV6-3 to TRBJ1-4; the D is unclear. The V gene's germline CDR1 is MNHEY and CDR2 SVGEGT. CDR3 length equals 12 residues. V was cut by 0 bases and J by 8 bases, with 4 bases left in between. The CDR3 DNA follows: TGTGCCAGCAGTTACTCGTGGGAAAAACTGTTTTTT. Translated, it gives CASSYSWEKLFF.

Comments on this clone: Relative to the germline gene, one junction end is altered; a read error may explain this. The CDR3 is CASSSTTGLSSYNEQFF. The CDR3 DNA reads as TGTGCTAGCAGTTCCACGACGGGGCTTAGCTCCTACAATGAGCAGTTCTTC. The chain links TRBV7-7 to TRBJ2-1, with D perhaps given as TRBD1 or TRBD2 (5 bases each). Germline lookup yields CDR1 SSHAT and CDR2 FNYEAQ (reference sequence). CDR3 size: 17 residues.

The V call is TRBV4-2, the J call TRBJ2-1; weak D call: TRBD1 (6 bases). The V gene's germline CDR1 is LGHNA and CDR2 YNFKEQ. This CDR3 comprises 16 residues. V was clipped by 0 bases and J by 7 bases, with 16 bases between them. CDR3 residues: CASSQDPTGIRNEQFF. CDR3 bases: TGTGCCAGCAGCCAAGATCCGACAGGAATAAGGAATGAGCAGTTCTTC.

The chain is built from TRBV2 and TRBJ2-2, with D maybe TRBD1 (5 bases). CDR3 length equals 15 residues. V was shortened by 2 bases and J by 6 bases, with 13 bases between the two germline ends. Germline CDR1 and CDR2: SNHLY and FYNNEI. The chain's CDR3 is CASSELQVQAGELFF. In nucleotides, the CDR3 is TGTGCCAGCAGTGAATTGCAGGTACAGGCCGGGGAGCTGTTTTTT. Variable domain in full (rest from reference TRBV2 and TRBJ2-2): EPEVTQTPSHQVTQMGQEVILRCVPISNHLYFYWYRQILGQKVEFLVSFYNNEISEKSEIFDDQFSVERPDGSNFTLKIRSTKLEDSAMYFCASSELQVQAGELFFGEGSRLTVL.

The chain couples TRBV30 to TRBJ2-1; 8 nucleotides line up with TRBD2. The V gene end was trimmed by 4 bases and the J gene end by 0 bases; junction bases not matched to a gene: 5. The CDR3 runs to 15 residues. CDR1 is GTSNPN, CDR2 SVGIG, per germline (reference sequence). The CDR3 protein is CAWNPGTSSYNEQFF. CDR3 nucleotides: TGTGCCTGGAATCCCGGGACTAGCTCCTACAATGAGCAGTTCTTC.

The V and J genes are TRBV3-1 (or the pseudogene TRBV3-2) and TRBJ1-5; no clear D gene. The V gene's germline CDR1 is LGHDT and CDR2 YNNKEL (reference sequence). Trimming took off 5 bases at V and 0 bases at J, with 8 bases between the two ends. CDR3 size: 14 residues. CDR3 DNA sequence: TGTGCCAGCAGCAGCCAGTTTAGCAATCAGCCCCAGCATTTT. This translates into CASSSQFSNQPQHF.

This clone was counted once. The J gene is TRBJ1-4, the V gene TRBV2; D perhaps matches TRBD1 (5 bases). CDR3 length: 16 amino acids. Germline lookup yields CDR1 SNHLY and CDR2 FYNNEI. The V end was cut by 0 bases, the J end by 4 bases, with 12 bases between. For the CDR3, the DNA is TGTGCCAGCAGTGAAGCTGGGGGGACTGATAATGAAAAACTGTTTTTT. It yields the protein CASSEAGGTDNEKLFF.

On this clone: Germline and junction disagree at one end, which may indicate a read error. This chain joins TRBV5-1 and TRBJ1-5; D might be TRBD1 (5 bases). The CDR3 covers 16 residues. The V gene's germline CDR1 is SGHRS and CDR2 YFSETQ. The CDR3 sequence is CASSLDGGNLNQPQHF. As DNA, the CDR3 is TGCGCCAGCAGTTTGGACGGGGGTAATCTAAATCAGCCCCAGCATTTT.

V and J are TRBV2 and TRBJ1-2, with D hard to call. The CDR3 contains 13 residues. Germline-derived CDR1 and CDR2 are SNHLY and FYNNEI. V shed 0 bases and J shed 8 bases, with 10 bases lying between them. The CDR3 loop reads CASSEARAGGYTF. CDR3 bases: TGTGCCAGCAGTGAAGCGAGAGCGGGAGGCTACACCTTC.